This TCR beta chain was recovered during a study of T cell responses to AZD1222 COVID-19 vaccine. The overall study: Pooled in the analysis were second doses at about 4 or about 12 weeks.

Profiling relied on immunoSEQ multiplex PCR, and the TCRdb table lists in-frame clones only, not all of them. The sample has some 120,000 clones; around 89% are singletons. CDR1 and CDR2 (germline): GTSNPN, SVGIG (reference sequence). The trim removed 0 bases at V and 3 bases at J, leaving 10 bases unmatched. This CDR3 is built from 17 residues. Sequenced material: peripheral blood, taken on day 0 of AZD1222 vaccination. V is TRBV30 and J is TRBJ2-3, with TRBD2 identical over 9 bases. This receptor was identified in an adult in good health. CDR3 in DNA: TGTGCCTGGAGTGTACTAGGGGGACTAGCCCGTACAGATACGCAGTATTTT. Translated: CAWSVLGGLARTDTQYF.